The T cell receptor beta chain described here comes from a study of radiotherapy plus CTLA-4 blockade in lung cancer. About this clone: The target antigen is unknown.

The repertoire was sequenced with immunoSEQ multiplex PCR; TCRdb's copy has only in-frame clones and lacks some. The sample has about 97,000 clones, about four fifths seen once. People whose metastatic non-small-cell lung cancer was chemo-refractory got focal radiation along with CTLA-4 blockade by ipilimumab. General study points: Early shifts in blood T cell clones, with interferon-beta, reportedly predicted response best.

The CDR3 has 15 residues. CDR1 and CDR2 (germline): MNHEY, SVGAGI. V dropped 6 bases and J dropped 5; count of bases not matched to a gene: 5. Sequencing was performed on peripheral blood, taken from a patient treated with radiotherapy plus ipilimumab. The V and J genes are TRBV6-5 and TRBJ2-3; 13 positions agree with TRBD2. The receptor was isolated from a human donor with non-small cell lung cancer who had a partial response to radiotherapy plus ipilimumab. Some clones in this sample may be carry-over from other donors' samples. The CDR3 region is CASRRTSGGGDTQYF. The CDR3 DNA reads as TGTGCCAGCAGACGTACTAGCGGGGGGGGAGATACGCAGTATTTT.